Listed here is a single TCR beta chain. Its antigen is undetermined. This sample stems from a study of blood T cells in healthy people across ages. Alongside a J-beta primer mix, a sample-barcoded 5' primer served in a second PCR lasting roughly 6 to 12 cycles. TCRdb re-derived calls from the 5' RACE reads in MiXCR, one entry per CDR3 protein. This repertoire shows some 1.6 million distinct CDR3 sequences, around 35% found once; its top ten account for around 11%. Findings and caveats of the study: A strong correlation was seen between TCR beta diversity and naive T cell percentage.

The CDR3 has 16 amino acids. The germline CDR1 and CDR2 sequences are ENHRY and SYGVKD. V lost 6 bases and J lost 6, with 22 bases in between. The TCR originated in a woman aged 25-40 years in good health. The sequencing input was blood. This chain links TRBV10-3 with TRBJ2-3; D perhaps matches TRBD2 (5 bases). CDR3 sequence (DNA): TGTGCCATCAGCGCCGTGGACTGGCGGACGTCGGATACGCAGTATTTT. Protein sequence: CAISAVDWRTSDTQYF.